This T cell receptor (beta chain) was obtained from a study of blood T cell repertoires in COVID-19. Study-wide background: T cells, B-cell-depleted T cells, or PBMCs provided the cDNA or gDNA that served as material.

This clone was picked up one time. Per the study methods: How many nucleated cells were present was estimated from reference gene primer amplification. Here immunoSEQ multiplex PCR was the method, and the copy in TCRdb shows in-frame clones only, minus some. Clone size and the V and J calls come from that table; the DNA yielded D and trimming. The table shows hundreds of thousands of clones, with around 91% occurring only once. The participants were between roughly 18 and 89 years old and came from under 25 US areas. V dropped 0 bases and J dropped 6; count of bases not matched to a gene: 10. The germline V gene has CDR1 SGHRS and CDR2 YFSETQ. The CDR3 totals 16 residues.

This TCR derives from a young man who had recovered from COVID-19. V and J are TRBV5-1 and TRBJ1-1; TRBD1 matches at 8 bases. The sequencing sample was made of PBMCs or T cells enriched from blood (not recorded which). CDR3 residues: CASSLVGGQGSPEAFF. In nucleotides, the CDR3 is TGCGCCAGCAGCTTGGTAGGCGGACAGGGTAGCCCTGAAGCTTTCTTT.